This T cell receptor beta chain appears in the sequencing data of a study of patients and donors after allogeneic stem cell transplantation. This clonotype has a handful of counts. Trimming cost V 2 bases and J 4 bases; bases outside gene matches: 7. The germline V gene encodes CDR1 MNHEY and CDR2 SVGAGI. The CDR3 totals 15 residues. TCRdb recomputed calls from the RT-PCR reads with MiXCR, one row per CDR3 protein. The sample has about a million distinct CDR3 sequences, roughly 18% seen once. This receptor was identified in a human donor who was either an allogeneic HSCT recipient or a stem cell or donor lymphocyte infusion donor (not recorded which). It is not recorded whose cells these are; they may come from a transplant donor. Sequencing used blood, either unsorted or a sorted T cell fraction (not recorded which). V gene TRBV6-5 combines with J gene TRBJ2-5, with 7 nucleotides matching TRBD1. The CDR3 protein is CASSYVDRQGETQYF. The CDR3 DNA reads as TGTGCCAGCAGTTACGTGGACAGGCAAGGAGAGACCCAGTACTTC.